The next 30 T cell receptor beta chains were all read from a single sample in a study of technical replicates of blood from a few donors. Profiling relied on immunoSEQ multiplex PCR, and the TCRdb table lists in-frame clones only, not all of them. There are approximately 78,000 clones in the sample; roughly 92% occur only once, and approximately 0.34% lies in the top ten. The sample taken for sequencing was T cells isolated from PBMCs. The source of these receptors is a human donor in good health.

This chain links TRBV9 with TRBJ2-5; TRBD2 might be the D (6 bases). The CDR3 extends over 16 amino acids. V was shortened by 0 bases and J by 5 bases, with 17 bases between the two germline ends. Germline CDR1 reads SGDLS; CDR2 reads YYNGEE. In nucleotides, the CDR3 is TGTGCCAGCAGCGTAGCTGGCGGGGAGCCAGAGGAGACCCAGTACTTC. Protein: CASSVAGGEPEETQYF.

This clone appeared a single time. The genes are TRBV7-2 and TRBJ2-7; unclear D gene. CDR3 length equals 13 residues. The germline gives CDR1 SGHTA, CDR2 FQGNSA. The V end lost 1 base, the J end lost 0 bases, and 4 bases lay between the germline ends. The DNA of the CDR3 is TGTGCCAGCAGCTTAGACGGCTCCTACGAGCAGTACTTC. Protein sequence: CASSLDGSYEQYF.

The chain carries TRBV30 and TRBJ1-4; tentative D call: TRBD1 (5 bases). Germline-derived CDR1 and CDR2 are GTSNPN and SVGIG (reference sequence). V was pared by 2 bases and J by 5 bases, with 9 bases between. This CDR3 contains 13 residues. DNA of the CDR3: TGTGCCTGGAGTATACAGGAAAATGAAAAACTGTTTTTT. Its protein product is CAWSIQENEKLFF.

The chain recombines TRBV30 with TRBJ2-2, with D unclear. The V end was cut by 2 bases, the J end by 1 base, with 5 bases between. The CDR3 is 13 amino acids. The germline CDR1 and CDR2 sequences are GTSNPN and SVGIG (reference sequence). CDR3 amino acids: CAWSSWNTGELFF. The CDR3 region has the DNA TGTGCCTGGAGTTCCTGGAACACCGGGGAGCTGTTTTTT.

This sequence joins TRBV6-6 and TRBJ2-7; the D gene is possibly TRBD1 (5 bases). The CDR3 covers 15 residues. V dropped 6 bases and J dropped 1 base, with 16 bases sitting between them. Germline assignment: CDR1 MNHNY and CDR2 SVGAGI (reference sequence). CDR3: CASSPRTLSSYEQYF. The CDR3 bases are TGTGCCAGCAGCCCCCGGACACTTTCGTCCTACGAGCAGTACTTC.

The V call is TRBV19, the J call TRBJ2-2; 8 bases match TRBD1. CDR3 length: 13 residues. After removal of 4 bases from V and 6 bases from J, the junction contained 1 base not matched to a gene. Germline V CDR1 and CDR2: LNHDA, SQIVND (reference sequence). The CDR3 DNA sequence: TGTGCCAGTAGTAGACAGGGGTCCGGGGAGCTGTTTTTT. Translated, it gives CASSRQGSGELFF.

The chain links TRBV4-1 to TRBJ2-1; possibly TRBD1 for D (6 bases). From germline, CDR1 is MGHRA and CDR2 YSYEKL. Trimming pared 6 bases from V and 7 bases from J, leaving 19 bases between. This CDR3 has 15 amino acids. As DNA, the CDR3 is TGCGCCAGCAGTACCGTAGCCAGGGGAGTAAATGAGCAGTTCTTC. Translation: CASSTVARGVNEQFF.

This chain uses TRBV7-9 with TRBJ1-4; D call uncertain. Deletions cut 8 bases from V and 7 bases from J, with 14 bases between. Per the germline V gene, CDR1 is SEHNR and CDR2 is FQNEAQ (reference sequence). CDR3 length equals 13 residues. The CDR3 reads CASHTEFGEKLFF. CDR3 bases: TGTGCCAGCCATACAGAGTTCGGTGAAAAACTGTTTTTT. The entire variable domain, with the rest obtained from reference TRBV7-9 and TRBJ1-4, is as follows: DTGVSQNPRHKITKRGQNVTFRCDPISEHNRLYWYRQTLGQGPEFLTYFQNEAQLEKSRLLSDRFSAERPKGSFSTLEIQRTEQGDSAMYLCASHTEFGEKLFFGSGTQLSVL.

The V and J genes are TRBV5-1 and TRBJ2-3; 7 positions match TRBD2. CDR1 SGHRS and CDR2 YFSETQ come from the germline V gene. The V and J ends lost 2 bases and 4 bases, in that order; junction bases with no gene match: 7. The CDR3 loop spans 15 amino acids. The DNA of the CDR3 is TGCGCCAGCAGCTTTAAGCGGGAAGATCCAGATACGCAGTATTTT. It codes for CASSFKREDPDTQYF. Combining the CDR3 with reference TRBV5-1 and TRBJ2-3 gives the whole variable domain KAGVTQTPRYLIKTRGQQVTLSCSPISGHRSVSWYQQTPGQGLQFLFEYFSETQRNKGNFPGRFSGRQFSNSRSEMNVSTLELGDSALYLCASSFKREDPDTQYFGPGTRLTVL.

The table lists this clone with a few counts. The chain is built from TRBV7-9 and TRBJ2-7; 7 bases agree with TRBD1. V lost 2 bases to trimming and J lost 6 bases; unmatched junction nucleotides: 7. The CDR3 loop spans 14 amino acids. Per germline, CDR1 SEHNR and CDR2 FQNEAQ (reference sequence). The CDR3 spells CASSLQTGSAEQYF. Written as DNA, the CDR3 is TGTGCCAGCAGCTTACAGACAGGGTCCGCCGAGCAGTACTTC. The full variable domain, with the rest looked up from reference TRBV7-9 and TRBJ2-7, is DTGVSQNPRHKITKRGQNVTFRCDPISEHNRLYWYRQTLGQGPEFLTYFQNEAQLEKSRLLSDRFSAERPKGSFSTLEIQRTEQGDSAMYLCASSLQTGSAEQYFGPGTRLTVT.

This clone was detected only a few times. The rearrangement links TRBV5-4 to TRBJ1-4, with D possibly TRBD1 on 6 matching bases. Germline CDR1 reads SGHNT; CDR2 reads YYREEE (reference sequence). V lost 0 bases, J lost 7 bases, and 10 bases lay in between. The CDR3 is 14 residues long. The CDR3: CASSLETGSEKLFF. The CDR3 DNA reads as TGTGCCAGCAGCTTGGAGACAGGTAGTGAAAAACTGTTTTTT.

The genes are TRBV27 and TRBJ1-5, with TRBD1 matching 9 bases. The CDR3 has 14 residues. Germline loops: CDR1 MNHEY, CDR2 SMNVEV (reference sequence). V trimming: 5 bases; J trimming: 5 bases; junction bases outside the gene matches: 4. The CDR3 reads CASSSTGGDQPQHF. The DNA for the CDR3 is TGTGCCAGCAGTAGCACAGGGGGCGATCAGCCCCAGCATTTT.

J is TRBJ2-4 and V is TRBV25-1, with a weak D call TRBD2 (7 bases). The CDR3 loop spans 13 amino acids. Germline CDR1 reads MGHDK; CDR2 reads SYGVNS. With 8 bases removed from V and 6 bases from J, the gap between germline ends came to 14 bases. As DNA, the CDR3 is TGTGCCAGCCTGGCAGGGGAGGGAAACATTCAGTACTTC. This sequence encodes CASLAGEGNIQYF. The full variable domain, completed using reference TRBV25-1 and TRBJ2-4, is EADIYQTPRYLVIGTGKKITLECSQTMGHDKMYWYQQDPGMELHLIHYSYGVNSTEKGDLSSESTVSRIRTEHFPLTLESARPSHTSQYLCASLAGEGNIQYFGAGTRLSVL.

The chain is built from TRBV28 and TRBJ2-7; 8 positions agree with TRBD1. This CDR3 comprises 17 residues. The germline CDR1 and CDR2 sequences are MDHEN and SYDVKM. The V segment lost 1 base and the J segment 4 bases; nucleotides outside the gene matches: 12. CDR3 loop: CASSLLKGQVEEYEQYF. As DNA, the CDR3 is TGTGCCAGCAGTTTATTGAAGGGACAGGTTGAAGAATACGAGCAGTACTTC. The full variable domain, rest sourced from reference TRBV28 and TRBJ2-7, is DVKVTQSSRYLVKRTGEKVFLECVQDMDHENMFWYRQDPGLGLRLIYFSYDVKMKEKGDIPEGYSVSREKKERFSLILESASTNQTSMYLCASSLLKGQVEEYEQYFGPGTRLTVT.

The chain combines TRBV30 with TRBJ2-7; TRBD2 is a possible D gene (6 bases). Germline assignment: CDR1 GTSNPN and CDR2 SVGIG (reference sequence). This CDR3 has 15 amino acids. V was pared by 2 bases and J by 2 bases, with 16 bases between. This chain's CDR3 is CAWSSGSWGAYEQYF. The DNA of the CDR3 is TGTGCCTGGAGTTCAGGAAGTTGGGGGGCCTACGAGCAGTACTTC.

This chain's CDR3 is CASRQFNTGKSDTQYF. CDR3 sequence (DNA): TGTGCCAGCAGACAATTCAACACGGGAAAGTCAGATACGCAGTATTTT. The J gene is TRBJ2-3, the V gene TRBV27, with D perhaps TRBD2 (5 bases). Germline V lookup: CDR1 MNHEY, CDR2 SMNVEV (reference sequence). The ends were cut back, 6 bases at V and 4 bases at J, with 20 bases in the middle. The CDR3 runs 16 residues.

This chain uses TRBV27 with TRBJ2-1; 10 bases are shared with TRBD1. CDR1 MNHEY and CDR2 SMNVEV come from the germline V gene (reference sequence). The V segment lost 5 bases and the J segment 5 bases; nucleotides outside the gene matches: 6. The CDR3 totals 15 residues. The CDR3 region is CASSRQGAENNEQFF. The CDR3 DNA reads TGTGCCAGCAGTAGACAGGGGGCTGAAAACAATGAGCAGTTCTTC.

The gene calls are TRBV19 and TRBJ2-7; D ambiguous. Per the germline V gene, CDR1 is LNHDA and CDR2 is SQIVND (reference sequence). V was shortened by 4 bases and J by 0 bases, with 13 bases between the two germline ends. The length of the CDR3 is 15 residues. The CDR3 is CASSTDLESSYEQYF. CDR3 DNA: TGTGCCAGTAGTACCGACTTGGAAAGCTCCTACGAGCAGTACTTC.

The sample holds one count of this clone. The rearrangement uses TRBV14 and TRBJ2-7, with TRBD2 as a possible D gene (6 bases). The V and J ends lost 0 bases and 4 bases respectively, with 16 bases between them. The CDR3 extends over 16 amino acids. Per germline, CDR1 SGHDN and CDR2 FVKESK. The CDR3 DNA follows: TGTGCCAGCAGCCAAGATCGGGGGAACTGGGGTTACGAGCAGTACTTC. Translation: CASSQDRGNWGYEQYF.

This clone is a singleton in its sample. V usage is TRBV19 and J usage is TRBJ2-5, with D possibly TRBD1 on 6 matching bases. Germline V lookup: CDR1 LNHDA, CDR2 SQIVND (reference sequence). V lost 4 bases and J 4 bases, leaving 13 bases between the germline ends. CDR3 length: 14 residues. Here the CDR3 reads CASSTTGFGETQYF. The CDR3 bases are TGTGCCAGTAGTACCACAGGGTTTGGAGAGACCCAGTACTTC. The complete variable domain, with remaining parts taken from reference TRBV19 and TRBJ2-5, reads DGGITQSPKYLFRKEGQNVTLSCEQNLNHDAMYWYRQDPGQGLRLIYYSQIVNDFQKGDIAEGYSVSREKKESFPLTVTSAQKNPTAFYLCASSTTGFGETQYFGPGTRLLVL.

The CDR3 bases are TGTGCCAGCAGTAGTAGCCCTAACACCGGGGAGCTGTTTTTT. Amino acid sequence: CASSSSPNTGELFF. V is TRBV6-5 and J is TRBJ2-2; D ambiguous. This CDR3 spans 14 amino acids. V lost 5 bases and J lost 2, with 9 bases in between. The germline CDR1 and CDR2 sequences are MNHEY and SVGAGI.

This sequence joins TRBV14 and TRBJ2-7, with a possible D match to TRBD2 (6 bases). The ends were cut back, 1 base at V and 6 bases at J, with 7 bases in the middle. Germline CDR1 reads SGHDN; CDR2 reads FVKESK. CDR3 length: 12 residues. CDR3 DNA: TGTGCCAGCAGCCAAGCGGGGGTCGAGCAGTACTTC. Its translation is CASSQAGVEQYF.

The chain combines TRBV19 with TRBJ1-5; 11 bases match TRBD1. This CDR3 contains 15 residues. V lost 5 bases and J lost 4; bases outside the gene matches: 4. Germline V lookup: CDR1 LNHDA, CDR2 SQIVND (reference sequence). CDR3 nucleotide sequence: TGTGCCAGTAGTGCCGGGACAGGGGGAAATCAGCCCCAGCATTTT. Its translation is CASSAGTGGNQPQHF. Complete variable domain (other parts from reference TRBV19 and TRBJ1-5): DGGITQSPKYLFRKEGQNVTLSCEQNLNHDAMYWYRQDPGQGLRLIYYSQIVNDFQKGDIAEGYSVSREKKESFPLTVTSAQKNPTAFYLCASSAGTGGNQPQHFGDGTRLSIL.

This chain joins TRBV9 and TRBJ2-7; a weak D match, TRBD2 (7 bases). This CDR3 is 17 amino acids long. Trimming pared 4 bases from V and 2 bases from J, leaving 22 bases between. The germline CDR1 and CDR2 sequences are SGDLS and YYNGEE. CDR3 sequence (DNA): TGTGCCAGCAGCCCCCCCCTAGGGGGGGAAGGCACCTACGAGCAGTACTTC. Its translation is CASSPPLGGEGTYEQYF.

The V gene is TRBV28, the J gene TRBJ1-5; possibly TRBD1 for D (6 bases). This CDR3 spans 15 amino acids. The germline V gene has CDR1 MDHEN and CDR2 SYDVKM. The V end lost 3 bases, the J end lost 4 bases, and 13 bases lay between the germline ends. CDR3 DNA sequence: TGTGCCAGCAGTTTGTCAGGGACAACTAATCAGCCCCAGCATTTT. The encoded protein is CASSLSGTTNQPQHF.

The chain links TRBV19 to TRBJ1-2; no clear D. This CDR3 contains 11 residues. Germline assignment: CDR1 LNHDA and CDR2 SQIVND (reference sequence). The V end was cut by 7 bases, the J end by 8 bases, with 11 bases between. The CDR3 sequence is CASNEGEGYTF. CDR3 in DNA: TGTGCCAGTAATGAGGGAGAAGGCTACACCTTC.

The chain joins TRBV6-9 to TRBJ1-1, with D possibly matching TRBD1 (5 bases). Per the germline V gene, CDR1 is MNHGY and CDR2 is SVAAGI. Trimming removed 8 bases from V and 1 base from J, with 14 bases in between. The CDR3 has 14 amino acids. CDR3 in DNA: TGTGCCAGCTTATTGTGCAGGGAGAACACTGAAGCTTTCTTT. Protein: CASLLCRENTEAFF.

V and J are TRBV5-6 and TRBJ2-1; 10 bases agree with TRBD2. The CDR3 totals 17 residues. CDR1 SGHDT and CDR2 YYEEEE come from the germline V gene. Trimming removed 0 bases from V and 0 bases from J; junction bases left unmatched: 3. The CDR3 nucleotides are TGTGCCAGCAGCTTGGTTGGGACTAGCGCCTCCTACAATGAGCAGTTCTTC. Translation gives CASSLVGTSASYNEQFF.

The rearrangement uses TRBV28 and TRBJ2-7, with D possibly being TRBD2 (6 bases). CDR3 length: 15 residues. V was pared by 3 bases and J by 3 bases, with 15 bases between. Germline CDR1 and CDR2: MDHEN and SYDVKM. CDR3 nucleotide sequence: TGTGCCAGCAGTTTTCCAGGGTCGGGGGACTACGAGCAGTACTTC. Amino acids: CASSFPGSGDYEQYF.

The chain couples TRBV7-9 to TRBJ2-1; possibly TRBD1 for D (6 bases). This CDR3 spans 13 amino acids. Trimming removed 5 bases at V and 7 bases at J, with 12 bases between. Germline values: CDR1 SEHNR, CDR2 FQNEAQ (reference sequence). CDR3 DNA: TGTGCCAGCAGCCCCCGCGACAGGAATGAGCAGTTCTTC. This gives the protein CASSPRDRNEQFF.